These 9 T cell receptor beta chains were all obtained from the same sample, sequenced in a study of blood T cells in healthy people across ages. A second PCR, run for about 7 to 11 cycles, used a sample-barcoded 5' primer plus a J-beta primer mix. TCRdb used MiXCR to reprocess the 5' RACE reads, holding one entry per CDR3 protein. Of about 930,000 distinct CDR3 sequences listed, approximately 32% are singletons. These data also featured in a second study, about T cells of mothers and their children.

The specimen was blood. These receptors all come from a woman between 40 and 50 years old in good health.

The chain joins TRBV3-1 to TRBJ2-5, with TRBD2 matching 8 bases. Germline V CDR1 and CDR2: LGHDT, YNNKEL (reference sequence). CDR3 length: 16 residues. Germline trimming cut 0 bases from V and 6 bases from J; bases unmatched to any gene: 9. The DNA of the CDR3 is TGTGCCAGCAGCCAAGATTGGGCGGGGGGCACGAAGACCCAGTACTTC. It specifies CASSQDWAGGTKTQYF.

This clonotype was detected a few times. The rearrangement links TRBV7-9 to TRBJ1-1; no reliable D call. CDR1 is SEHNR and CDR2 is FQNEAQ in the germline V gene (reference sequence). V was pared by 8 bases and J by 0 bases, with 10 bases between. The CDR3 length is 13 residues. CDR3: CASGDVMNTEAFF. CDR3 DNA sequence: TGTGCCAGCGGAGACGTAATGAACACTGAAGCTTTCTTT.

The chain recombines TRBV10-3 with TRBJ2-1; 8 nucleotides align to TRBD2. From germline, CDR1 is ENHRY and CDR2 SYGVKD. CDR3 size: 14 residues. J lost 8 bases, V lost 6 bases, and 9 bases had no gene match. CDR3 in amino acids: CAISPGGLDHEQFF. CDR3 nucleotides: TGTGCCATCAGCCCGGGGGGGCTAGACCATGAGCAGTTCTTC.

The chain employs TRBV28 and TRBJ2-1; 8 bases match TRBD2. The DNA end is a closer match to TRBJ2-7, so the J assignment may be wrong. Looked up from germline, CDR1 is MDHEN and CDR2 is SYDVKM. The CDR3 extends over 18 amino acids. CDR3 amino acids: CASSLYSWASGSYNEQYF. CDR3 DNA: TGTGCCAGCAGTTTATATTCCTGGGCTAGCGGGTCCTACAATGAGCAGTACTTC.

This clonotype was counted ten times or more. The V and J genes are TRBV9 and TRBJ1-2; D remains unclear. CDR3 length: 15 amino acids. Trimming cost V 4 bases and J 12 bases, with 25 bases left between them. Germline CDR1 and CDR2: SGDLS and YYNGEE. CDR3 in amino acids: CASSTTGGPTSTHTF. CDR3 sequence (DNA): TGTGCCAGCAGCACCACCGGTGGTCCGACTAGCACCCACACCTTC. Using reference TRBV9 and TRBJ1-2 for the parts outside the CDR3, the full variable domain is DSGVTQTPKHLITATGQRVTLRCSPRSGDLSVYWYQQSLDQGLQFLIQYYNGEERAKGNILERFSAQQFPDLHSELNLSSLELGDSALYFCASSTTGGPTSTHTFGSGTRLTVV.

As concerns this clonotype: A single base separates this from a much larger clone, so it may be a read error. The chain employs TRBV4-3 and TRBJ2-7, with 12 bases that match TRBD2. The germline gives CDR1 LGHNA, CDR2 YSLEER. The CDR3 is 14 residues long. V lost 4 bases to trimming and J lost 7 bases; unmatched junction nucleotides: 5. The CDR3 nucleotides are TGCGCCAGCAGCCCGCTAGCGGGGGGGCATGAGCAGTACTTC. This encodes CASSPLAGGHEQYF.

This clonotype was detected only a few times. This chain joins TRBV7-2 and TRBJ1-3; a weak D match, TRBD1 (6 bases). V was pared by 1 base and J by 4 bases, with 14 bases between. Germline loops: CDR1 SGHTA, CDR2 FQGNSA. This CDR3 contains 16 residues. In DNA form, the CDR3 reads TGTGCCAGCAGCTTAGGCCAGACAGGCTCGGGAAACACCATATATTTT. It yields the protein CASSLGQTGSGNTIYF. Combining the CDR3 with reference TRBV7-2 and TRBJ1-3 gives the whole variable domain GAGVSQSPSNKVTEKGKDVELRCDPISGHTALYWYRQSLGQGLEFLIYFQGNSAPDKSGLPSDRFSAERTGGSVSTLTIQRTQQEDSAVYLCASSLGQTGSGNTIYFGEGSWLTVV.

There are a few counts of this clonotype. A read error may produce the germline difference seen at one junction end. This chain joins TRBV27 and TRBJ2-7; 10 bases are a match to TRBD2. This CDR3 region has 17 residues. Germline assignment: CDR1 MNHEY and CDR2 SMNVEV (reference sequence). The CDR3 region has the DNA TGTGCCAGCAGTTTAGTAGGTAGCGGGGGGCCCTCCTATGAGCAGTACTTC. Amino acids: CASSLVGSGGPSYEQYF.

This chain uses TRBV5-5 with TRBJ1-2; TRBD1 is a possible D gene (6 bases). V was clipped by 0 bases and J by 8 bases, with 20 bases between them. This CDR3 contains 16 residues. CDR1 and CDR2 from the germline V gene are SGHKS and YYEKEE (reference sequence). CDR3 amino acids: CASSLAPSWGAGGYTF. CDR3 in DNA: TGTGCCAGCAGCTTGGCTCCCTCCTGGGGGGCGGGCGGCTACACCTTC.